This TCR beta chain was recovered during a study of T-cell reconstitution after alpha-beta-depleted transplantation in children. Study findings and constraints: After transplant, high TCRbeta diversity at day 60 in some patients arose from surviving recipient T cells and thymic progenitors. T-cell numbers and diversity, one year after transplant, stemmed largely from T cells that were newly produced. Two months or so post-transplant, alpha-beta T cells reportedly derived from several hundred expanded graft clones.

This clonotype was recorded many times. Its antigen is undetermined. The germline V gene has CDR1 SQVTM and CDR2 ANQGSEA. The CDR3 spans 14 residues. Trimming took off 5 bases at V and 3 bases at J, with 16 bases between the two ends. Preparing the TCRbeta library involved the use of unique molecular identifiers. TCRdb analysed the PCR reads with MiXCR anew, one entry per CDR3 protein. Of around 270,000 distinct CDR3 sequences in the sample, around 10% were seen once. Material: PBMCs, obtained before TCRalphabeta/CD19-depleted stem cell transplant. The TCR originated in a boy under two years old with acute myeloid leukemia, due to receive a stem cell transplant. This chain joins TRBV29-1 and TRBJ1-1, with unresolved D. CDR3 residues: CSVRGKVADTEAFF. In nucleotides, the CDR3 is TGCAGCGTTCGAGGGAAGGTCGCGGACACTGAAGCTTTCTTT.